The T cell receptor beta chain described here comes from a study of PD-1 blockade in mismatch repair-deficient tumors. There are 14 residues in the CDR3. Per the germline V gene, CDR1 is SNHLY and CDR2 is FYNNEI. V was pared by 2 bases and J by 0 bases, with 5 bases between. This table comes from immunoSEQ multiplex PCR, and its TCRdb copy is limited to in-frame clones, with some not included. The profile shows more than 90,000 clones, around three quarters of them singletons. Source: peripheral blood, taken about 60 weeks after starting pembrolizumab. This sequence was found in an adult with mismatch repair-deficient cancer. The gene calls are TRBV2 and TRBJ1-5; D uncertain. The CDR3 protein is CASSELVSNQPQHF. The CDR3 DNA follows: TGTGCCAGCAGTGAACTTGTTAGCAATCAGCCCCAGCATTTT.